This passage covers 14 T cell receptor beta chains from one sample sequenced in a study of blood T cell repertoires in COVID-19. Sequencing used immunoSEQ multiplex PCR; TCRdb keeps in-frame clones, though not all of them. Of about 200,000 clones in the sample, over 80% were seen once. The specimen was PBMCs or T cells enriched from blood (not recorded which). The receptors derive from a man aged 25 to 40 who had recovered from COVID-19.

The chain joins TRBV28 to TRBJ2-7, with D unresolved. CDR3 length equals 13 residues. In germline, CDR1 is MDHEN, CDR2 SYDVKM. The germline V and J ends were trimmed by 3 bases and 1 base, with 7 bases remaining between them. The CDR3 region is CASSLAGSYEQYF. The CDR3 nucleotides are TGTGCCAGCAGTTTGGCAGGATCCTACGAGCAGTACTTC.

DNA for the CDR3: TGTGCCAGCAGCTTAGTTCCGGGTACCTTAGCCAAAAACATTCAGTACTTC. It yields the protein CASSLVPGTLAKNIQYF. The chain is built from TRBV7-2 and TRBJ2-4; D gene uncertain. This CDR3 region has 17 residues. V was shortened by 1 base and J by 0 bases, with 13 bases between the two germline ends. In germline, CDR1 is SGHTA, CDR2 FQGNSA.

The genes are TRBV4-1 and TRBJ2-7; possibly TRBD2 for D (6 bases). Trimming pared 6 bases from V and 3 bases from J, leaving 15 bases between. CDR3 size: 14 residues. Germline values: CDR1 MGHRA, CDR2 YSYEKL. As DNA, the CDR3 is TGCGCCAGCAGGCAGGGCCCGGGGGACTACGAGCAGTACTTC. It is translated as CASRQGPGDYEQYF.

The chain is built from TRBV5-6 and TRBJ2-7; the match to TRBD1 covers 10 bases. The CDR3 contains 14 residues. V dropped 5 bases and J dropped 4; count of bases not matched to a gene: 6. From germline, CDR1 is SGHDT and CDR2 YYEEEE. This chain's CDR3 is CASSFRDRGYEQYF. CDR3 coding DNA: TGTGCCAGCAGTTTCCGGGACAGGGGTTACGAGCAGTACTTC.

V is TRBV19 and J is TRBJ2-2, with 10 bases fitting TRBD2. This CDR3 is 15 amino acids long. V shed 4 bases and J 4 bases; nucleotides not matched to a gene: 3. CDR1 is LNHDA and CDR2 is SQIVND in the germline V gene (reference sequence). This CDR3 reads CASSTSGSPTGELFF. CDR3 bases: TGTGCCAGTAGTACTAGCGGGAGTCCCACCGGGGAGCTGTTTTTT. The entire variable domain, with the rest obtained from reference TRBV19 and TRBJ2-2, is as follows: DGGITQSPKYLFRKEGQNVTLSCEQNLNHDAMYWYRQDPGQGLRLIYYSQIVNDFQKGDIAEGYSVSREKKESFPLTVTSAQKNPTAFYLCASSTSGSPTGELFFGEGSRLTVL.

This chain joins TRBV20-1 and TRBJ1-2, with 7 positions matching TRBD1. V shed 3 bases, J shed 3 bases, and the junction held 10 bases outside the gene matches. Germline lookup yields CDR1 DFQATT and CDR2 SNEGSKA (reference sequence). The CDR3 spans 15 residues. The CDR3 sequence is CSASRRQGRDYGYTF. The CDR3 coding sequence is TGCAGTGCTAGTCGGAGACAGGGACGTGACTATGGCTACACCTTC.

V gene TRBV4-1 combines with J gene TRBJ1-2; 8 bases line up with TRBD1. With V trimmed by 1 base and J by 8 bases, 9 bases remained unmatched. The CDR3 has 15 residues. Germline CDR1 reads MGHRA; CDR2 reads YSYEKL. CDR3 DNA sequence: TGCGCCAGCAGCCAAGGCGATGGACAGGGCGGGGGCTACACCTTC. Translated: CASSQGDGQGGGYTF.

This chain connects TRBV30 to TRBJ2-3; weak D call: TRBD1 (6 bases). V was cut by 0 bases and J by 5 bases, with 9 bases left in between. Germline-derived CDR1 and CDR2 are GTSNPN and SVGIG (reference sequence). This CDR3 is 13 amino acids long. The CDR3: CAWSVVGGDTQYF. DNA of the CDR3: TGTGCCTGGAGTGTGGTAGGGGGAGATACGCAGTATTTT.

The rearrangement joins TRBV5-8 to TRBJ2-7; D is possibly TRBD1 (6 bases). This CDR3 comprises 16 residues. V lost 0 bases and J lost 0, with 13 bases in between. Germline V gives CDR1 SGHTS, CDR2 YDEGEE. In nucleotides, the CDR3 is TGTGCCAGCAGCTTGGGGCGTGACAGGCGCTCCTACGAGCAGTACTTC. It encodes CASSLGRDRRSYEQYF.

As concerns this clone: Other DNA variants within this sample encode the same CDR3. The chain combines TRBV4-3 with TRBJ2-3; weak D call: TRBD2 (5 bases). This CDR3 has 13 residues. Looked up from germline, CDR1 is LGHNA and CDR2 is YSLEER. V lost 1 base, J lost 6 bases, and 8 bases lay in between. Here the CDR3 reads CASSQAPGDTQYF. CDR3 coding DNA: TGCGCCAGCAGCCAAGCTCCGGGGGATACGCAGTATTTT.

The chain joins TRBV27 to TRBJ2-4; D gene uncertain. CDR1 MNHEY and CDR2 SMNVEV come from the germline V gene (reference sequence). The CDR3 spans 14 residues. V lost 8 bases and J lost 7, with 18 bases in between. The CDR3 DNA reads as TGTGCCAGCTCCATTACCGGGTCCCCCAACATTCAGTACTTC. Protein sequence: CASSITGSPNIQYF.

V and J are TRBV7-9 and TRBJ1-6, with 10 bases lining up with TRBD1. Looked up from germline, CDR1 is SEHNR and CDR2 is FQNEAQ (reference sequence). The CDR3 is 16 amino acids. V dropped 3 bases and J dropped 7; count of bases not matched to a gene: 6. This CDR3 reads CASSFIPGQGNSPLHF. CDR3 bases: TGTGCCAGCAGCTTCATCCCGGGACAGGGGAATTCACCCCTCCACTTT. Full variable domain (rest looked up from reference TRBV7-9 and TRBJ1-6): DTGVSQNPRHKITKRGQNVTFRCDPISEHNRLYWYRQTLGQGPEFLTYFQNEAQLEKSRLLSDRFSAERPKGSFSTLEIQRTEQGDSAMYLCASSFIPGQGNSPLHFGNGTRLTVT.

This clone was observed once. This rearrangement joins TRBV2 to TRBJ2-6; a weak D match, TRBD1 (5 bases). This CDR3 has 16 amino acids. The germline V and J ends were trimmed by 0 bases and 2 bases, with 8 bases remaining between them. Looked up from germline, CDR1 is SNHLY and CDR2 is FYNNEI. CDR3 region: CASSEALGAGANVLTF. The CDR3 bases are TGTGCCAGCAGTGAAGCTTTAGGGGCTGGGGCCAACGTCCTGACTTTC.

The rearrangement uses TRBV19 and TRBJ1-1; D possibly corresponds to TRBD1 (5 bases). The germline V gene has CDR1 LNHDA and CDR2 SQIVND (reference sequence). Trimming removed 2 bases at V and 3 bases at J, with 13 bases between. The CDR3 covers 15 residues. CDR3 DNA sequence: TGTGCCAGTAGTATATTTTCGGGGGTGTACACTGAAGCTTTCTTT. Its protein product is CASSIFSGVYTEAFF.